This T cell receptor beta chain was profiled in a study of blood T cells in healthy people across ages. General observations from the study: Both higher diversity and more naive CD4+ cells marked long-lived donors when set against aged donors.

Germline V gene lookup returns CDR1 SGHTA and CDR2 FQGNSA. The CDR3 has 13 amino acids. Trimming pared 1 base from V and 6 bases from J, leaving 7 bases between. Combining a sample-barcoded 5' primer with a J-beta primer mix, a second PCR ran for about 6 to 12 cycles. Using its own MiXCR run on the 5' RACE reads, TCRdb lists one record per CDR3 protein. The profile shows approximately 830,000 distinct CDR3 sequences, approximately 65% of them singletons. With regard to this clonotype: What it recognizes is unknown.

Each donor gave approximately 9.1 milliliters of peripheral blood. This chain links TRBV7-2 with TRBJ2-1; D remains unclear. Sequenced material: blood. The TCR originated in a man under 40 in good health. In DNA, the CDR3 is TGTGCCAGCAGCTTAGTTGACCCCAATGAGCAGTTCTTC. Its translation is CASSLVDPNEQFF.